Listed below are T cell receptor beta chains from one sample, sequenced in a study of shared clonotypes between healthy human individuals. TCRdb's copy holds only in-frame clones and misses some; the assay was immunoSEQ multiplex PCR. The sample has over a million clones; approximately 76% are singletons. Material for sequencing was memory CD4+ T cells sorted from blood. All receptors come from a man aged 18 to 30 in good health. Each CDR3 is given with its conserved first and last residue. D genes are given only for firm matches. Size is stated for part of the rows, as once, few or many counts, or as a class when the clone is expanded.

cdr3_length j_call d_call v_call clone_size cdr3_nt cdr3_aa
11 TRBJ1-1 . TRBV5-1 . TGCGCCAGCACTCGAGACACTGAAGCTTTCTTT CASTRDTEAFF
14 TRBJ2-7 TRBD2 TRBV19 . TGTGCCAGTAGTCCTAGCGGGGGGACCTACGAGCAGTACTTC CASSPSGGTYEQYF
15 TRBJ2-1 . TRBV5-1 . TGCGCCAGCAGCTTGGGGCAGTCTCGGAACAATGAGCAGTTCTTC CASSLGQSRNNEQFF
13 TRBJ1-3 . TRBV6-1 . TGTGCCAGCTTCCAGGGAGTTGGAAACACCATATATTTT CASFQGVGNTIYF
15 TRBJ1-2 TRBD1 TRBV7-9 few TGTGCCAGCAGCCTCGCCGGGACAGGGGGTAATGGCTACACCTTC CASSLAGTGGNGYTF
13 TRBJ2-5 TRBD2 TRBV4-1 . TGCGCCGGAGGGTCGGGAGGGCTGGAGACCCAGTACTTC CAGGSGGLETQYF
12 TRBJ1-5 . TRBV28 few TGTGCCAGCAGTAGATTCAATCAGCCCCAGCATTTT CASSRFNQPQHF
14 TRBJ1-1 TRBD1 TRBV10-2 once TGCGCCAGCAGTGAGGGGACAGGTGTGACTGAAGCTTTCTTT CASSEGTGVTEAFF
16 TRBJ2-3 TRBD2 TRBV19 . TGTGCCAGTAGCGAAGCGGGGAGACGAAACACAGATACGCAGTATTTT CASSEAGRRNTDTQYF
14 TRBJ2-1 TRBD1 TRBV6-5 . TGTGCCAGCAGGGTGGGACAGTCGGCTACTGAGCAGTTCTTC CASRVGQSATEQFF
13 TRBJ2-3 TRBD2 TRBV30 once TGTGCCTGGGGACTAGCGGGAGTTAACACGCAGTATTTT CAWGLAGVNTQYF
16 TRBJ2-3 TRBD2 TRBV7-2 . TGTGCCAGCAGCTTAATGGCTAGCGGGAGACCAGATACGCAGTATTTT CASSLMASGRPDTQYF
14 TRBJ2-4 TRBD2 TRBV30 . TGTGCCTGGAGTCCTAGCGGGGGAGGAAACATTCAGTACTTC CAWSPSGGGNIQYF
17 TRBJ2-6 TRBD1 TRBV18 . TGTGCCAGCTCACCCGGGACAGGGTCGGCTGGGGCCAACGTCCTGACTTTC CASSPGTGSAGANVLTF
16 TRBJ2-2 . TRBV18 . TGTGCCAGCTCCCCCCCCGGGTCGGCGAACACCGGGGAGCTGTTTTTT CASSPPGSANTGELFF
14 TRBJ1-3 . TRBV18 . TGTGCCAGCTCACCGGGAACAGGGCAAAACACCATATATTTT CASSPGTGQNTIYF
15 TRBJ2-6 TRBD1 TRBV6-1 . TGTGCCAGCAGTGGGACAGGGCTTGGGGCCAACGTCCTGACTTTC CASSGTGLGANVLTF
18 TRBJ2-3 . TRBV10-2 . TGCGCCAGCAGTGAGCCTTACGTAGGGGCGACTTCCAAAGATACGCAGTATTTT CASSEPYVGATSKDTQYF
15 TRBJ2-2 . TRBV25-1 . TGTGCCAGCAGTGGTCGGAGGGCGAACACCGGGGAGCTGTTTTTT CASSGRRANTGELFF
18 TRBJ1-4 TRBD1 TRBV18 once TGTGCCAGCTCACCATTACAATATACAGGGGACTTGAATGAAAAACTGTTTTTT CASSPLQYTGDLNEKLFF
17 TRBJ2-1 TRBD2 TRBV5-4 once TGTGCCAGCAGGCGATCCGGGACTAGCGGGGGATACAATGAGCAGTTCTTC CASRRSGTSGGYNEQFF
13 TRBJ2-7 TRBD1 TRBV5-1 . TGCGCCAGCAGCCTGGACAGGCCCTACGAGCAGTACTTC CASSLDRPYEQYF
14 TRBJ2-2 TRBD1 TRBV5-4 . TGTGCCAGCAGCCCTGGACAGGGGCGGGGGGAGCTGTTTTTT CASSPGQGRGELFF
13 TRBJ2-7 . TRBV11-2 . TGTGCCAGCAGCTTAGTATGGACCCACGAGCAGTACTTC CASSLVWTHEQYF
13 TRBJ1-1 . TRBV19 . TGTGCCTCCGCGAGGACAGAGAACACTGAAGCTTTCTTT CASARTENTEAFF
15 TRBJ1-6 . TRBV11-2 many TGTGCCAGCGCCCCATGGGGGGCGGAAAGATCACCCCTCCACTTT CASAPWGAERSPLHF
13 TRBJ2-7 . TRBV11-2 many TGTGCCAGCAGCTTTCTACAGGGAGGCGAGCAGTACTTC CASSFLQGGEQYF
12 TRBJ1-5 . TRBV19 . TGTGCCAGTAGTTTCGTCAATCAGCCCCAGCATTTT CASSFVNQPQHF
13 TRBJ1-1 . TRBV30 . TGTGCCTGGATGGGAGGGGGGAACACTGAAGCTTTCTTT CAWMGGGNTEAFF
15 TRBJ2-3 TRBD1 TRBV5-1 . TGCGCCAGCATGATCCAGGGGGCTATCGCAGATACGCAGTATTTT CASMIQGAIADTQYF
16 TRBJ2-5 TRBD2 TRBV28 once TGTGCCAGCAGTTTACCCGGACTAGGAAAAGAAGAGACCCAGTACTTC CASSLPGLGKEETQYF
15 TRBJ2-4 . TRBV10-2 . TGCGCCAGCAGTGATGAGGGGGGGGGCTGGAACATTCAGTACTTC CASSDEGGGWNIQYF
14 TRBJ1-5 . TRBV6-6 . TGTGCCAGCAGTTACTCGAACGGCTATCAGCCCCAGCATTTT CASSYSNGYQPQHF